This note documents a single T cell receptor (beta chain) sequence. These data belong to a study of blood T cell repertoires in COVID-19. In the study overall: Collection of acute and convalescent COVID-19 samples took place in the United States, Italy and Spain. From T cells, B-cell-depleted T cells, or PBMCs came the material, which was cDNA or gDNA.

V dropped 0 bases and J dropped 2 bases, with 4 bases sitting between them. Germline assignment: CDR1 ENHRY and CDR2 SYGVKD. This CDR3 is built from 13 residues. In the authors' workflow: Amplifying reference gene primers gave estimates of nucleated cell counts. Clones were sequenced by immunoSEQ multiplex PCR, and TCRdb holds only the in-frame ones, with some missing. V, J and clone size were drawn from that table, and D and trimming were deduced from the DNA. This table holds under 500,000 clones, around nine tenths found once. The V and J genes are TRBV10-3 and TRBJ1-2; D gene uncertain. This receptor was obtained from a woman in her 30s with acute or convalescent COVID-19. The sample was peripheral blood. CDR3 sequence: CAISESENYGYTF. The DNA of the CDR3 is TGTGCCATCAGTGAGTCGGAGAACTATGGCTACACCTTC.